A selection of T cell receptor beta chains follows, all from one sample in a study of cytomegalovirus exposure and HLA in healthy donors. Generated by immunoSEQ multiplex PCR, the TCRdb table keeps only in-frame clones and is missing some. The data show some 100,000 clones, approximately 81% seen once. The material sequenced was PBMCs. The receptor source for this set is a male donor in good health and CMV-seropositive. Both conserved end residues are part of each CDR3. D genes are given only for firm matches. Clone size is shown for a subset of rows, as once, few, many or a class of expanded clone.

cdr3_nt: TGTGCCAGCTCACCTCTCTCAGGGGGAATGAACACTGAAGCTTTCTTT
cdr3_aa: CASSPLSGGMNTEAFF
d_call: TRBD1
v_call: TRBV18
clone_size: -
j_call: TRBJ1-1

cdr3_nt: TGCAGCGTTGAAGGTCAGACAGGGGAAGCTTTCTTT
cdr3_aa: CSVEGQTGEAFF
d_call: TRBD1
v_call: TRBV29-1
clone_size: -
j_call: TRBJ1-1

cdr3_nt: TGTGCCAGCAGCCCCGGATATGAGGGAGGCTACACCTTC
cdr3_aa: CASSPGYEGGYTF
d_call: -
v_call: TRBV7-6
clone_size: -
j_call: TRBJ1-2

cdr3_nt: TGTGCCAGTAGTATAGACCGGGACAGGGGGCTGAATGAGCAGTTCTTC
cdr3_aa: CASSIDRDRGLNEQFF
d_call: TRBD1
v_call: TRBV19
clone_size: -
j_call: TRBJ2-1

cdr3_nt: TGTGCCAGCAGTTCCGGACTCTGGCGGGGCAGCAATCAGCCCCAGCATTTT
cdr3_aa: CASSSGLWRGSNQPQHF
d_call: -
v_call: TRBV27
clone_size: -
j_call: TRBJ1-5

cdr3_nt: TGCGCCAGCAGCTTAACAGGGCCTGGAGGGACCCAGTACTTC
cdr3_aa: CASSLTGPGGTQYF
d_call: -
v_call: TRBV5-1
clone_size: -
j_call: TRBJ2-5

cdr3_nt: TGTGCCAGCGAGGGAGGGGAGACCCAGTACTTC
cdr3_aa: CASEGGETQYF
d_call: TRBD2
v_call: TRBV11-3
clone_size: -
j_call: TRBJ2-5

cdr3_nt: TGCAGCGTTGCCCGGGACACTGAAGCTTTCTTT
cdr3_aa: CSVARDTEAFF
d_call: -
v_call: TRBV29-1
clone_size: few
j_call: TRBJ1-1

cdr3_nt: TGTGCCAGCAGCACAGTTGCAACTAATGAAAAACTGTTTTTT
cdr3_aa: CASSTVATNEKLFF
d_call: -
v_call: TRBV7-2
clone_size: -
j_call: TRBJ1-4

cdr3_nt: TGTGCCATCAGTGAGTTTGCAAGGGAGGATACGCAGTATTTT
cdr3_aa: CAISEFAREDTQYF
d_call: -
v_call: TRBV10-3
clone_size: -
j_call: TRBJ2-3

cdr3_nt: TGTGCCATCAGTGAAGGGACAGGGGACCACAATGAGCAGTTCTTC
cdr3_aa: CAISEGTGDHNEQFF
d_call: TRBD1
v_call: TRBV10-3
clone_size: -
j_call: TRBJ2-1

cdr3_nt: TGTGCCAGTAGTCCCCCGGGAGGGTCCTATAGCAATCAGCCCCAGCATTTT
cdr3_aa: CASSPPGGSYSNQPQHF
d_call: -
v_call: TRBV19
clone_size: -
j_call: TRBJ1-5

cdr3_nt: TGTGCCAGCAGCCCCGGAGAGGTGCAGTATTTT
cdr3_aa: CASSPGEVQYF
d_call: -
v_call: TRBV5-4
clone_size: -
j_call: TRBJ2-3

cdr3_nt: TGTGCCATCTCTGAGGGACAGGATAGCAATCAGCCCCAGCATTTT
cdr3_aa: CAISEGQDSNQPQHF
d_call: TRBD1
v_call: TRBV10-3
clone_size: -
j_call: TRBJ1-5

cdr3_nt: TGCGCCAGCAGCCCTGGCCAAGTATCCTATAATTCACCCCTCCACTTT
cdr3_aa: CASSPGQVSYNSPLHF
d_call: -
v_call: TRBV5-1
clone_size: -
j_call: TRBJ1-6

cdr3_nt: TGTGCCAGCATCCCGGGACACCGGGAAGAAAAACTGTTTTTT
cdr3_aa: CASIPGHREEKLFF
d_call: -
v_call: TRBV6-6
clone_size: -
j_call: TRBJ1-4

cdr3_nt: TGTGCCAGCAGCTTCTCGGGACAGGCCTTTGAGCAGTACTTC
cdr3_aa: CASSFSGQAFEQYF
d_call: TRBD1
v_call: TRBV5-6
clone_size: -
j_call: TRBJ2-7

cdr3_nt: TGTGCCAGCAGTTACGGGACAGGGCACACAGATACGCAGTATTTT
cdr3_aa: CASSYGTGHTDTQYF
d_call: TRBD1
v_call: TRBV6-5
clone_size: many
j_call: TRBJ2-3

cdr3_nt: TGTGCCAGCTGCCGGGACTCCTACTACGAGCAGTACTTC
cdr3_aa: CASCRDSYYEQYF
d_call: -
v_call: TRBV6-1
clone_size: -
j_call: TRBJ2-7

cdr3_nt: TGTGCCACCAGCAGGGGGGCCGAAAACAATGAGCAGTTCTTC
cdr3_aa: CATSRGAENNEQFF
d_call: -
v_call: TRBV15
clone_size: many
j_call: TRBJ2-1

cdr3_nt: TGTGCCAGCAGTCCCTCGACAGATACGCAGTATTTT
cdr3_aa: CASSPSTDTQYF
d_call: -
v_call: TRBV6-5
clone_size: -
j_call: TRBJ2-3

cdr3_nt: TGTGCCAGTACCAGGGGATACTCTGGAAACACCATATATTTT
cdr3_aa: CASTRGYSGNTIYF
d_call: -
v_call: TRBV19
clone_size: -
j_call: TRBJ1-3

cdr3_nt: TGTGCCAGCAGTGACTCAGCGGGGGGGCCCACAGATACGCAGTATTTT
cdr3_aa: CASSDSAGGPTDTQYF
d_call: TRBD2
v_call: TRBV6-4
clone_size: -
j_call: TRBJ2-3

cdr3_nt: TGTGCCAGCAGTGAAGTAAGGGGCATCCAGAGGACTGAAGCTTTCTTT
cdr3_aa: CASSEVRGIQRTEAFF
d_call: -
v_call: TRBV6-1
clone_size: -
j_call: TRBJ1-1

cdr3_nt: TGTGCCAGCAGTGAATGGAGGGCAGGGTCGGGTATCTACGAGCAGTACTTC
cdr3_aa: CASSEWRAGSGIYEQYF
d_call: -
v_call: TRBV25-1
clone_size: -
j_call: TRBJ2-7

cdr3_nt: TGTGCCTGGACTGACACTAACTATGGCTACACCTTC
cdr3_aa: CAWTDTNYGYTF
d_call: -
v_call: TRBV30
clone_size: -
j_call: TRBJ1-2

cdr3_nt: TGTGCCAGCAGCTCCGGGACTAGAACCCAAGAGACCCAGTACTTC
cdr3_aa: CASSSGTRTQETQYF
d_call: TRBD2
v_call: TRBV13
clone_size: -
j_call: TRBJ2-5

cdr3_nt: TGTGCCAGTAGTACGGGGGTTCTCTACGAGCAGTACTTC
cdr3_aa: CASSTGVLYEQYF
d_call: -
v_call: TRBV19
clone_size: -
j_call: TRBJ2-7

cdr3_nt: TGTGCCACCAGCAGAGATGCCCTATATGGCTACACCTTC
cdr3_aa: CATSRDALYGYTF
d_call: -
v_call: TRBV15
clone_size: few
j_call: TRBJ1-2

cdr3_nt: TGTGCCAGCAGCGTCCTAGTTAATGAAAAACTGTTTTTT
cdr3_aa: CASSVLVNEKLFF
d_call: -
v_call: TRBV5-4
clone_size: -
j_call: TRBJ1-4

cdr3_nt: TGTGCCTGGAGGGGACACCAAGATCAGCCCCAGCATTTT
cdr3_aa: CAWRGHQDQPQHF
d_call: -
v_call: TRBV30
clone_size: -
j_call: TRBJ1-5

cdr3_nt: TGCGCCAGCAGCCAAGCCATCATAGGGACAGCGAACACTGAAGCTTTCTTT
cdr3_aa: CASSQAIIGTANTEAFF
d_call: TRBD1
v_call: TRBV4-3
clone_size: -
j_call: TRBJ1-1

cdr3_nt: TGTGCCAGCAGTGAATCACAGGGCTTTTATCTCACTGAAGCTTTCTTT
cdr3_aa: CASSESQGFYLTEAFF
d_call: -
v_call: TRBV25-1
clone_size: -
j_call: TRBJ1-1

cdr3_nt: TGTGCCAGCAGTTTATGGGGCGGGGGACAGGGAAGCACAGATACGCAGTATTTT
cdr3_aa: CASSLWGGGQGSTDTQYF
d_call: TRBD1
v_call: TRBV27
clone_size: -
j_call: TRBJ2-3

cdr3_nt: TGTGCCAGCAGCTGGGGGACAGGGCAAAATAATCAGCCCCAGCATTTT
cdr3_aa: CASSWGTGQNNQPQHF
d_call: TRBD1
v_call: TRBV5-8
clone_size: once
j_call: TRBJ1-5

cdr3_nt: TGTGCCAGCAGCTTCTCCGGGACTAGCGAGTTTAGCACAGATACGCAGTATTTT
cdr3_aa: CASSFSGTSEFSTDTQYF
d_call: TRBD2
v_call: TRBV7-6
clone_size: -
j_call: TRBJ2-3

cdr3_nt: TGTGCCAGCAGCTCTAACAGGGTAGGGTACGAGCAGTACTTC
cdr3_aa: CASSSNRVGYEQYF
d_call: -
v_call: TRBV11-2
clone_size: -
j_call: TRBJ2-7

cdr3_nt: TGCGCCAGCAGCTTGGTATCAGGCCAGAGCTCCTACAATGAGCAGTTCTTC
cdr3_aa: CASSLVSGQSSYNEQFF
d_call: -
v_call: TRBV5-1
clone_size: -
j_call: TRBJ2-1